The clone carrying this T cell receptor (beta chain) came up once. These data come from a study of blood T cell repertoires in COVID-19. About the research overall: From the United States, Italy and Spain came samples of acute and convalescent COVID-19. Sources were T cells, B-cell-depleted T cells, or PBMCs; the material itself was cDNA or gDNA.

As handled by the study authors: How many nucleated cells were present was estimated from reference gene primer amplification. TCRdb's table, derived via immunoSEQ multiplex PCR, lists solely in-frame clones and lacks some. That table gives V, J and clone size, and the DNA gave D and trimming. Here the sample spans 140,000 or so clones, 65% to 85% being singletons. The sequenced material came from peripheral blood. The TCR originated in a human donor in a cohort sampled during active COVID-19.

The CDR3 coding sequence is TGTGCCAGCAATGGACAGGGGAAGGAGACCCAGTACTTC. This encodes CASNGQGKETQYF. The chain carries TRBV6-5 and TRBJ2-5; 9 bases map to TRBD1. This CDR3 comprises 13 residues. CDR1 and CDR2 (germline): MNHEY, SVGAGI. V trimming: 7 bases; J trimming: 5 bases; junction bases outside the gene matches: 5.